These 20 T cell receptor beta chains were all obtained from the same sample, sequenced in a study of cytomegalovirus exposure and HLA in healthy donors. In the PCR, 60 Vbeta and 13 Jbeta primers were used. Profiling relied on immunoSEQ multiplex PCR, and the TCRdb table lists in-frame clones only, not all of them. This sample has about 170,000 clones, with 82% found just once. Sequencing was performed on PBMCs. These receptors all come from a male donor in good health and CMV-seronegative.

This clone occurred once. The CDR3 spells CASSPQGYGYTF. The CDR3 coding sequence is TGTGCCAGCAGTCCACAGGGGTATGGCTACACCTTC. The chain joins TRBV27 to TRBJ1-2, with 7 bases matching TRBD1. This CDR3 region has 12 residues. Germline V gives CDR1 MNHEY, CDR2 SMNVEV (reference sequence). The junction had 2 bases not matched to a gene; V was cut back by 5 bases and J by 5 bases.

The genes are TRBV7-9 and TRBJ2-3, with D tentatively TRBD2 (6 bases). Deletions cut 5 bases from V and 4 bases from J, with 10 bases between. Germline CDR1 reads SEHNR; CDR2 reads FQNEAQ (reference sequence). This CDR3 has 13 residues. The CDR3: CASSPGLSDTQYF. The CDR3 bases are TGTGCCAGCAGCCCGGGACTCTCAGATACGCAGTATTTT.

The gene calls are TRBV10-2 and TRBJ2-7, with TRBD1 matching 8 bases. This CDR3 region has 15 residues. The V gene end was trimmed by 0 bases and the J gene end by 3 bases; junction bases not matched to a gene: 4. Germline loops: CDR1 WSHSY, CDR2 SAAADI. The CDR3 loop is CASSESGQVNYEQYF. The CDR3 DNA sequence: TGCGCCAGCAGTGAGTCGGGACAGGTAAACTACGAGCAGTACTTC.

The CDR3 here is CASSNPTRDTQYF. The CDR3 DNA is TGTGCCAGTAGTAATCCCACGAGGGATACGCAGTATTTT. V and J are TRBV19 and TRBJ2-3; D uncertain. Per germline, CDR1 LNHDA and CDR2 SQIVND (reference sequence). CDR3 length: 13 residues. With 4 bases removed from V and 6 bases from J, the gap between germline ends came to 11 bases. The whole variable domain, remainder taken from reference TRBV19 and TRBJ2-3, is DGGITQSPKYLFRKEGQNVTLSCEQNLNHDAMYWYRQDPGQGLRLIYYSQIVNDFQKGDIAEGYSVSREKKESFPLTVTSAQKNPTAFYLCASSNPTRDTQYFGPGTRLTVL.

The rearrangement uses TRBV15 and TRBJ2-1; D uncertain. The CDR3 length is 11 residues. V lost 8 bases and J lost 7, with 9 bases in between. Looked up from germline, CDR1 is LNHNV and CDR2 is YYDKDF (reference sequence). CDR3 in amino acids: CATGDLNEQFF. CDR3 nucleotides: TGTGCCACCGGAGACTTGAATGAGCAGTTCTTC. Full variable domain (missing parts from reference TRBV15 and TRBJ2-1): DAMVIQNPRYQVTQFGKPVTLSCSQTLNHNVMYWYQQKSSQAPKLLFHYYDKDFNNEADTPDNFQSRRPNTSFCFLDIRSPGLGDTAMYLCATGDLNEQFFGPGTRLTVL.

V is TRBV28 and J is TRBJ2-7; weak D call: TRBD2 (5 bases). This CDR3 is built from 13 residues. The V end lost 5 bases, the J end lost 2 bases, and 10 bases lay between the germline ends. CDR1 and CDR2 (germline): MDHEN, SYDVKM. This CDR3 is CASSPGVPYEQYF. In nucleotides, the CDR3 is TGTGCCAGCAGTCCCGGGGTTCCCTACGAGCAGTACTTC.

This chain links TRBV18 with TRBJ2-7; TRBD2 aligns across 7 bases. Trimming at V came to 2 bases and at J to 3 bases, leaving 7 bases not matched to a gene. CDR1 is KGHSH, CDR2 LQKENI, per germline. CDR3 length: 15 residues. The chain's CDR3 is CASSPAGLSNYEQYF. The CDR3 nucleotides read TGTGCCAGCTCACCAGCGGGACTAAGCAACTACGAGCAGTACTTC.

V and J are TRBV27 and TRBJ1-2; 7 bases fit TRBD1. The germline V gene encodes CDR1 MNHEY and CDR2 SMNVEV (reference sequence). The CDR3 has 13 amino acids. The V segment lost 11 bases and the J segment 4 bases; nucleotides outside the gene matches: 10. The CDR3 nucleotides read TGTGCCGCTAGGGGGCTAGGAAGCTATGGCTACACCTTC. Its translation: CAARGLGSYGYTF.

V usage is TRBV28 and J usage is TRBJ1-4; D is unclear. The CDR3 sequence is 15 residues long. CDR1 is MDHEN and CDR2 is SYDVKM in the germline V gene. V was trimmed by 6 bases and J by 13 bases, leaving 24 bases between them. DNA for the CDR3: TGTGCCAGCAGCGAAAACACAGCACAATTGATGCTACTGTTTTTT. Translated: CASSENTAQLMLLFF.

This chain joins TRBV29-1 and TRBJ1-4, with D perhaps matching TRBD1 (6 bases). Germline V CDR1 and CDR2: SQVTM, ANQGSEA. The V gene lost 4 bases and the J gene lost 6 bases, with 15 bases spanning the gap. This CDR3 spans 14 amino acids. The CDR3 spells CSVVKGDNYEKLFF. The CDR3 DNA sequence: TGCAGCGTTGTAAAGGGGGACAACTATGAAAAACTGTTTTTT.

The chain joins TRBV5-4 to TRBJ1-5, with TRBD1 identical over 8 bases. Germline-derived CDR1 and CDR2 are SGHNT and YYREEE (reference sequence). V gave up 0 bases and J gave up 4 bases; unmatched junction bases: 3. The CDR3 runs to 15 residues. In nucleotides, the CDR3 is TGTGCCAGCAGCTTGGGGGGACAGGCTAATCAGCCCCAGCATTTT. The encoded protein is CASSLGGQANQPQHF.

The chain has TRBV5-8 and TRBJ2-5; D is ambiguous. Germline assignment: CDR1 SGHTS and CDR2 YDEGEE. The CDR3 has 19 residues. V was trimmed by 2 bases and J by 4 bases, leaving 27 bases between them. The CDR3 nucleotides are TGTGCCAGCAGCTTAAAGGTAAGCGCAAGGTCTTGGTCGGGAGAGACCCAGTACTTC. Translation gives CASSLKVSARSWSGETQYF.

This clone was seen more than once but under ten times. This sequence joins TRBV5-4 and TRBJ2-1, with 16 positions matching TRBD2. J was trimmed by 1 base and V by 1 base; bases with no gene match: 5. Germline V gives CDR1 SGHNT, CDR2 YYREEE (reference sequence). CDR3 length: 19 residues. CDR3 sequence: CASSLSGLAGGPSYNEQFF. DNA for the CDR3: TGTGCCAGCAGCTTGTCGGGACTAGCGGGGGGGCCATCCTACAATGAGCAGTTCTTC.

This rearrangement joins TRBV27 to TRBJ1-5; 7 nucleotides match TRBD1. This CDR3 is 13 amino acids long. V was clipped by 1 base and J by 6 bases; unmatched bases: 0. Germline V lookup: CDR1 MNHEY, CDR2 SMNVEV (reference sequence). CDR3 coding DNA: TGTGCCAGCAGTTTATACAGGGGTCAGCCCCAGCATTTT. Residues: CASSLYRGQPQHF.

V is TRBV18 and J is TRBJ1-2; no clear D. The CDR3 covers 13 residues. CDR1 and CDR2 (germline): KGHSH, LQKENI. The V and J ends lost 3 bases and 2 bases respectively, with 7 bases between them. The CDR3 here is CASSPELNYGYTF. The DNA of the CDR3 is TGTGCCAGCTCACCTGAGCTCAACTATGGCTACACCTTC.

For the CDR3, the DNA is TGTGCCAGCAGTGAAGCGCCCCGTTCGGGTTTGTTGACTTTCTTT. Translation: CASSEAPRSGLLTFF. The chain has TRBV2 and TRBJ1-1; D is ambiguous. Per germline, CDR1 SNHLY and CDR2 FYNNEI. V lost 0 bases and J 12 bases, leaving 20 bases between the germline ends. This CDR3 has 15 residues.

This clone was seen only once. The J gene is TRBJ2-3, the V gene TRBV4-2; a weak D match, TRBD2 (6 bases). V dropped 4 bases and J dropped 7 bases, with 15 bases sitting between them. The CDR3 runs 14 residues. Germline V CDR1 and CDR2: LGHNA, YNFKEQ. The CDR3 sequence is CASSPGYAGNTQYF. The CDR3 DNA sequence: TGTGCCAGCAGCCCCGGTTACGCGGGGAATACGCAGTATTTT.

This chain joins TRBV10-2 and TRBJ1-1; TRBD1 matches 7 bases. The CDR3 covers 13 residues. With 8 bases clipped from V and 4 bases from J, the junction kept 7 bases outside the gene matches. Germline CDR1 WSHSY, CDR2 SAAADI. This CDR3 reads CASCRGLGTEAFF. The CDR3 region has the DNA TGCGCCAGCTGCAGGGGGTTGGGCACTGAAGCTTTCTTT.

This chain uses TRBV7-9 with TRBJ1-3; 10 positions agree with TRBD1. CDR1 and CDR2 from the germline V gene are SEHNR and FQNEAQ (reference sequence). CDR3 size: 19 residues. V was clipped by 0 bases and J by 1 base; unmatched bases: 9. CDR3 nucleotides: TGTGCCAGCAGCTTAGCGGGGACAGGGGCTATAACTTCTGGAAACACCATATATTTT. This sequence encodes CASSLAGTGAITSGNTIYF.

This rearrangement joins TRBV5-1 to TRBJ2-5; 11 bases map to TRBD2. The germline V gene encodes CDR1 SGHRS and CDR2 YFSETQ. J gave up 5 bases and V 0 bases, and 9 bases lay outside the gene matches. The CDR3 is 17 residues long. As DNA, the CDR3 is TGCGCCAGCAGCTTGGCGGTGGCGGCTAGCGGGAGGGAGACCCAGTACTTC. It encodes CASSLAVAASGRETQYF.